The 7 T cell receptor delta chains given below trace back to one sample, sequenced in a study of human gamma delta and Vdelta1 T cells. TCRdb processed the PCR reads again with the CATT caller. This table has some 1,400 delta-chain clones, approximately 40% appearing once. The specimen was Vdelta1 gamma-delta T cells from blood. Every receptor here comes from a human donor in good health.

A note on this clone: A far larger clone lies a single base away; this is likely a read error. The genes are TRDV1 and TRDJ1, with 11 positions matching TRDD3. Germline values: CDR1 TSWWSYY, CDR2 QGS. The CDR3 contains 21 residues. Trimming removed 0 bases from V and 1 base from J; junction bases left unmatched: 16. The CDR3 DNA is TGTGCTCTTGGGGAACTGGGCCTCCCCTGGGGGATACCGCCGGGCACCGATAAACTCATCTTT. Translating gives CALGELGLPWGIPPGTDKLIF.

By its share, this clone is large. This sequence joins TRDV1 and TRDJ1, with TRDD2 matching 9 bases. CDR1 and CDR2 from the germline V gene are TSWWSYY and QGS. V lost 3 bases, J lost 8 bases, and 19 bases stayed unmatched. The CDR3 loop spans 18 amino acids. The CDR3 protein is CALGDPPSYSGGGVKLIF. The CDR3 DNA reads TGTGCTCTTGGGGACCCTCCTTCCTACTCCGGTGGGGGAGTAAAACTCATCTTT.

In its sample, this clone is large. The gene calls are TRDV1 and TRDJ2; D is possibly TRDD2 (5 bases). This CDR3 spans 20 amino acids. Germline CDR1 and CDR2: TSWWSYY and QGS. V lost 0 bases to trimming and J lost 3 bases, with 23 bases between them. The DNA for the CDR3 is TGTGCTCTTGGGGAACTGGGGCTTGTTGCCTACGCCTACGTGACAGCACAACTCTTCTTT. Its translation is CALGELGLVAYAYVTAQLFF.

This clone is large in the sample. The chain has TRDV1 and TRDJ1; unclear D gene. The CDR3 runs 13 residues. Germline CDR1 TSWWSYY, CDR2 QGS. V was shortened by 4 bases and J by 4 bases, with 10 bases between the two germline ends. As DNA, the CDR3 is TGTGCTCTTGGGGGGAAAGACTTCGATAAACTCATCTTT. Translation gives CALGGKDFDKLIF.

Judged by abundance, this clone is large (0.1 to 1%). V is TRDV1 and J is TRDJ1; 7 bases match TRDD3. The CDR3 has 22 residues. V was pared by 5 bases and J by 3 bases, with 30 bases of the junction left unmatched. Germline V gene sequence: CDR1 TSWWSYY, CDR2 QGS. CDR3 DNA sequence: TGTGCTCTTGGGCACCCAAAGCACCTGATCCCTACTTATGGGGGAACGGCCGATAAACTCATCTTT. Protein: CALGHPKHLIPTYGGTADKLIF.

Regarding this clone: A far larger clone is only one base removed, so a read error is likely. The chain uses TRDV1 and TRDJ1; TRDD3 matches 9 bases. Per the germline V gene, CDR1 is TSWWSYY and CDR2 is QGS. This CDR3 is built from 19 residues. The V and J ends lost 7 bases and 0 bases, in that order; junction bases with no gene match: 18. The CDR3 protein is CALEFPITPGGSYTDKLIF. CDR3 DNA sequence: TGTGCTCTTGAATTTCCTATAACCCCTGGGGGATCGTACACCGATAAACTCATCTTT.

Notes on this clone: This may arise from a read error, as a much more abundant clone is one base away. The chain carries TRDV1 and TRDJ1; D is unresolved. Germline V gene sequence: CDR1 TSWWSYY, CDR2 QGS. This CDR3 is built from 17 residues. The CDR3 coding sequence is TGTGCTCTTGGGGAACATGCCCCACGAATTGGGACCGATAAACGCATCTTT. This codes for CALGEHAPRIGTDKRIF.